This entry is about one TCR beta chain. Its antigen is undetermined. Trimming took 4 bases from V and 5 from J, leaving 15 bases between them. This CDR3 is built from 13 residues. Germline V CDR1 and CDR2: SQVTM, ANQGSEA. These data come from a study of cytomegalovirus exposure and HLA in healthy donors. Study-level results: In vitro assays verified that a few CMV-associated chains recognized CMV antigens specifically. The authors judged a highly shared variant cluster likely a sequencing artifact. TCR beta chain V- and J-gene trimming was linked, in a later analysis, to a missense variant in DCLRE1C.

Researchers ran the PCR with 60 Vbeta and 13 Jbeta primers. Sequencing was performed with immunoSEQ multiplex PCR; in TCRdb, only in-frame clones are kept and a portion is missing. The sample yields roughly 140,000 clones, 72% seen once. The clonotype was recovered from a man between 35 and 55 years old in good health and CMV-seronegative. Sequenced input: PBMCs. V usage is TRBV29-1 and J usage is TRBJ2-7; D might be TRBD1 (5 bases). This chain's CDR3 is CSVVAGNLDEQYF. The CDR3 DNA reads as TGCAGCGTTGTGGCAGGGAACCTCGACGAGCAGTACTTC.